This T cell receptor beta chain originates from a study of blood T cell repertoires in COVID-19. Study-wide context: Italy, Spain and the United States were the sources of the convalescent and acute COVID-19 samples. T cells, B-cell-depleted T cells, or PBMCs provided the cDNA or gDNA that served as material.

Only in-frame clones appear in the TCRdb table, and some are missing; sequencing was by immunoSEQ multiplex PCR. The profile shows roughly 180,000 clones, about 93% of them singletons. Trimming shortened V by 6 bases and J by 7 bases, and 12 bases separated the two germline ends. The CDR3 consists of 12 residues. Germline V lookup: CDR1 SNHLY, CDR2 FYNNEI. Sequenced: peripheral blood. The rearrangement uses TRBV2 and TRBJ1-1; a possible D gene is TRBD1 (5 bases). The TCR comes from a man aged 25-40 years with COVID-19, enrolled during active disease. This chain's CDR3 is CASRVTVYEAFF. As DNA, the CDR3 is TGTGCCAGCAGAGTGACAGTTTATGAAGCTTTCTTT.